The next 8 T cell receptor beta chains were all read from a single sample in a study of T cells in Graves' hyperthyroidism and ophthalmopathy. Researchers amplified the TCR beta CDR3 regions from RNA transcripts. A first-round RT-PCR of the TCR CDR3 used the HTBI primer set. TCRdb used MiXCR to reprocess the multiplex PCR reads, holding one entry per CDR3 protein. The data contain around 390,000 distinct CDR3 sequences, approximately 14% of them singletons. The sample consisted of blood. These receptors were collected from a woman under 40 with Graves' ophthalmopathy.

In this sample, this clonotype turned up many times. The rearrangement links TRBV6-5 to TRBJ1-2, with D hard to call. The CDR3 spans 14 residues. The ends were cut back, 3 bases at V and 4 bases at J, with 12 bases in the middle. Germline CDR1 and CDR2: MNHEY and SVGAGI. In DNA form, the CDR3 reads TGTGCCAGCAGTTATCGGCGGGCGCGCTATGGCTACACCTTC. It encodes CASSYRRARYGYTF.

This clonotype was detected ten times or more. V gene TRBV7-2 combines with J gene TRBJ2-1, with a tentative D call TRBD2 (5 bases). The CDR3 runs 13 residues. The ends were cut back, 5 bases at V and 8 bases at J, with 13 bases in the middle. Looked up from germline, CDR1 is SGHTA and CDR2 is FQGNSA. For the CDR3, the DNA is TGTGCCAGCAGCCAGACGGCCGGGGATGAGCAGTTCTTC. Protein: CASSQTAGDEQFF.

This clonotype was detected ten times or more. This chain uses TRBV18 with TRBJ2-7; D tentatively fits TRBD1 or TRBD2 (5 bases each). The CDR3 is 15 amino acids. The V end lost 3 bases, the J end lost 0 bases, and 12 bases lay between the germline ends. Germline CDR1 and CDR2: KGHSH and LQKENI. The CDR3 reads CASSPNWGSSYEQYF. CDR3 coding DNA: TGTGCCAGCTCACCTAATTGGGGGAGCTCCTACGAGCAGTACTTC. Combining the CDR3 with reference TRBV18 and TRBJ2-7 gives the whole variable domain NAGVMQNPRHLVRRRGQEARLRCSPMKGHSHVYWYRQLPEEGLKFMVYLQKENIIDESGMPKERFSAEFPKEGPSILRIQQVVRGDSAAYFCASSPNWGSSYEQYFGPGTRLTVT.

This clonotype came up many times. The chain recombines TRBV15 with TRBJ2-5, with D perhaps matching TRBD1 or TRBD2 (5 bases each). Trimming cost V 0 bases and J 1 base, with 18 bases left between them. The CDR3 is made up of 18 amino acids. CDR1 is LNHNV, CDR2 YYDKDF, per germline (reference sequence). CDR3 DNA: TGTGCCACCAGCAGAGATGTGGGGGTCCCGGCTCCCCAAGAGACCCAGTACTTC. It specifies CATSRDVGVPAPQETQYF.

This clonotype occurred many times. The chain joins TRBV5-6 to TRBJ2-2; 7 positions match TRBD1. This CDR3 has 15 residues. The germline CDR1 and CDR2 sequences are SGHDT and YYEEEE. J gave up 4 bases and V 4 bases, and 7 bases lay outside the gene matches. The CDR3 sequence is CASSPLDRATGELFF. The CDR3 DNA sequence: TGTGCCAGCAGCCCACTAGACAGGGCCACCGGGGAGCTGTTTTTT.

The chain combines TRBV6-1 with TRBJ2-3; 11 bases fit TRBD2. V lost 5 bases to trimming and J lost 5 bases; unmatched junction nucleotides: 6. The length of the CDR3 is 15 residues. Germline V gives CDR1 MNHNS, CDR2 SASEGT. The CDR3 spells CASSFSGGVQDTQYF. The CDR3 nucleotides read TGTGCCAGCAGTTTTAGCGGGGGGGTTCAAGATACGCAGTATTTT.

Points on this clonotype: One base away lies a much larger clone, so this may be a sequencing read error. The chain recombines TRBV14 with TRBJ2-7; 7 bases fit TRBD2. CDR1 and CDR2 (germline): SGHDN, FVKESK. This CDR3 is built from 19 residues. The CDR3 loop reads CAGSRGILRGLAVPYEQYF. The DNA of the CDR3 is TGTGCCGGCAGCCGAGGGATATTACGAGGGCTAGCGGTACCCTACGAGCAGTACTTC. The full variable domain, in which reference TRBV14 and TRBJ2-7 provide the parts outside the CDR3, is EAGVTQFPSHSVIEKGQTVTLRCDPISGHDNLYWYRRVMGKEIKFLLHFVKESKQDESGMPNNRFLAERTGGTYSTLKVQPAELEDSGVYFCAGSRGILRGLAVPYEQYFGPGTRLTVT.

The sample holds a few counts of this clonotype. This chain joins TRBV29-1 and TRBJ1-2; 8 bases line up with TRBD1. The germline gives CDR1 SQVTM, CDR2 ANQGSEA. Unmatched junction bases numbered 4, after V lost 7 bases and J lost 3 bases. The CDR3 has 12 residues. CDR3 sequence reads: CSGGGQDYGYTF. The CDR3 nucleotides read TGCAGCGGGGGGGGACAGGACTATGGCTACACCTTC.